One sample yielded the 31 T cell receptor beta chains listed below, sequenced in a study of blood T cell repertoires in COVID-19. This table comes from immunoSEQ multiplex PCR, and its TCRdb copy is limited to in-frame clones, with some not included. The table lists 310,000 or so clones, around nine tenths of them singletons, with about 11% in the top ten. Sequencing used peripheral blood. These receptors were collected from a young woman with COVID-19, enrolled during active disease.

This sequence joins TRBV4-1 and TRBJ2-1; D may be TRBD2 (5 bases). The CDR3 covers 16 residues. V shed 0 bases and J shed 0 bases, with 9 bases lying between them. CDR1 MGHRA and CDR2 YSYEKL come from the germline V gene. CDR3 amino acids: CASSQDWSGSYNEQFF. In nucleotides, the CDR3 is TGCGCCAGCAGCCAAGATTGGAGCGGCTCCTACAATGAGCAGTTCTTC.

This chain connects TRBV19 to TRBJ1-1; 7 bases map to TRBD1. CDR3 length: 16 residues. CDR1 and CDR2 (germline): LNHDA, SQIVND (reference sequence). Losses at the gene ends were 5 bases for V and 0 bases for J; bases not matched to a gene: 9. The CDR3 loop is CASSPRQGLMNTEAFF. As DNA, the CDR3 is TGTGCCAGTAGTCCCCGACAGGGCCTCATGAACACTGAAGCTTTCTTT.

This clone was observed a single time. The V call is TRBV7-3, the J call TRBJ1-2, with unresolved D. This CDR3 is 11 amino acids long. Trimming pared 4 bases from V and 13 bases from J, leaving 13 bases between. Germline V gives CDR1 SGHTA, CDR2 FQGTGA. The CDR3 DNA reads TGTGCCAGCAGCTCGTACGCGGAGCTCACCTTC. It codes for CASSSYAELTF.

This chain connects TRBV30 to TRBJ2-1; TRBD2 matches at 9 bases. Germline loops: CDR1 GTSNPN, CDR2 SVGIG (reference sequence). The CDR3 is made up of 13 amino acids. Losses at the gene ends were 0 bases for V and 9 bases for J; bases not matched to a gene: 3. DNA for the CDR3: TGTGCCTGGAGTGTACGGACTAGCGCTGAGCAGTTCTTC. Translating it yields CAWSVRTSAEQFF.

V and J are TRBV6-5 and TRBJ2-5; the match to TRBD1 covers 8 bases. Per the germline V gene, CDR1 is MNHEY and CDR2 is SVGAGI. With V trimmed by 8 bases and J by 5 bases, 13 bases remained unmatched. The CDR3 contains 15 residues. The DNA of the CDR3 is TGTGCCAGCGACCTCTTCGCAGGGGGCACTGAGACCCAGTACTTC. This encodes CASDLFAGGTETQYF.

The chain has TRBV3-1 (or the pseudogene TRBV3-2) and TRBJ2-7; 8 bases align to TRBD2. The CDR3 sequence is 15 residues long. Germline CDR1 reads LGHDT; CDR2 reads YNNKEL (reference sequence). The V gene end was trimmed by 1 base and the J gene end by 2 bases; junction bases not matched to a gene: 4. CDR3: CASSQGFSGTYEQYF. CDR3 nucleotide sequence: TGTGCCAGCAGCCAAGGATTTAGCGGGACCTACGAGCAGTACTTC.

The chain has TRBV28 and TRBJ2-7, with TRBD2 identical over 8 bases. Germline CDR1 reads MDHEN; CDR2 reads SYDVKM. The CDR3 extends over 13 amino acids. Trimming at V came to 3 bases and at J to 4 bases, leaving 2 bases not matched to a gene. CDR3 DNA sequence: TGTGCCAGCAGTTTGGCTAGCGGGTACGAGCAGTACTTC. It codes for CASSLASGYEQYF.

The chain's CDR3 is CASSEASSGNTIYF. The CDR3 nucleotides are TGTGCCAGCAGTGAAGCGAGCTCTGGAAACACCATATATTTT. The rearrangement joins TRBV6-1 to TRBJ1-3; D call uncertain. This CDR3 is built from 14 residues. V lost 0 bases and J 0 bases, leaving 3 bases between the germline ends. CDR1 MNHNS and CDR2 SASEGT come from the germline V gene.

The rearrangement links TRBV11-1 to TRBJ1-2; D unresolved. The CDR3 spans 13 residues. Germline lookup yields CDR1 SGHAT and CDR2 FQDESV (reference sequence). The V end lost 3 bases, the J end lost 1 base, and 6 bases lay between the germline ends. The CDR3 region is CASSFRVNYGYTF. In DNA form, the CDR3 reads TGTGCCAGCAGCTTTCGTGTTAACTATGGCTACACCTTC.

The chain couples TRBV9 to TRBJ2-5; weak D call: TRBD2 (5 bases). The CDR3 consists of 14 residues. V lost 3 bases and J 4 bases, leaving 13 bases between the germline ends. The germline V gene encodes CDR1 SGDLS and CDR2 YYNGEE. This chain's CDR3 is CASSGVGVGETQYF. The CDR3, as DNA: TGTGCCAGCAGCGGCGTGGGAGTGGGAGAGACCCAGTACTTC.

The chain links TRBV29-1 to TRBJ2-1; D gene uncertain. V was clipped by 1 base and J by 1 base, with 5 bases between them. Germline assignment: CDR1 SQVTM and CDR2 ANQGSEA. The CDR3 runs 13 residues. The CDR3 DNA is TGCAGCGTTGAAGGCAGGTCCTACAATGAGCAGTTCTTC. Its translation is CSVEGRSYNEQFF.

The rearrangement uses TRBV4-3 and TRBJ2-5; 7 bases match TRBD1. The CDR3 consists of 15 residues. V lost 1 base, J lost 5 bases, and 7 bases stayed unmatched. Germline V gene lookup returns CDR1 LGHNA and CDR2 YSLEER. The CDR3 loop reads CASSQGPGGQETQYF. CDR3 DNA sequence: TGCGCCAGCAGCCAAGGGCCAGGGGGTCAGGAGACCCAGTACTTC.

The rearrangement uses TRBV7-9 and TRBJ1-4; 7 bases fit TRBD1. J was trimmed by 8 bases and V by 5 bases; bases with no gene match: 11. The CDR3 spans 15 residues. CDR1 is SEHNR, CDR2 FQNEAQ, per germline (reference sequence). CDR3: CASSPEQGSYEKLFF. The CDR3 coding sequence is TGTGCCAGCAGCCCTGAACAGGGGAGTTACGAAAAACTGTTTTTT.

The chain uses TRBV9 and TRBJ1-2, with D unresolved. This CDR3 is built from 12 residues. Germline assignment: CDR1 SGDLS and CDR2 YYNGEE. V lost 0 bases to trimming and J lost 7 bases, with 7 bases between them. The CDR3 spells CASSVGGSGYTF. The CDR3 bases are TGTGCCAGCAGCGTAGGCGGGTCTGGCTACACCTTC.

The sample holds a few counts of this clone. V and J are TRBV29-1 and TRBJ1-3; D gene unclear. CDR3 length: 12 amino acids. Germline CDR1 and CDR2: SQVTM and ANQGSEA. The germline V and J ends were trimmed by 7 bases and 1 base, with 8 bases remaining between them. The CDR3, as DNA: TGCAGCGCCCGGGAATCTGGAAACACCATATATTTT. It specifies CSARESGNTIYF.

This chain links TRBV6-5 with TRBJ2-2; 8 bases map to TRBD1. The CDR3 extends over 14 amino acids. The germline CDR1 and CDR2 sequences are MNHEY and SVGAGI. V lost 5 bases and J lost 6; bases outside the gene matches: 5. Here the CDR3 reads CASSPRTGPGELFF. The CDR3 bases are TGTGCCAGCAGTCCCAGGACAGGGCCCGGGGAGCTGTTTTTT.

V and J are TRBV28 and TRBJ2-1, with D possibly TRBD2 on 5 matching bases. The CDR3 consists of 15 residues. Deletions cut 6 bases from V and 8 bases from J, with 20 bases between. Per germline, CDR1 MDHEN and CDR2 SYDVKM. The CDR3 region is CASRVGGPLTDEQFF. The CDR3 DNA follows: TGTGCCAGCAGAGTGGGCGGGCCCCTAACGGATGAGCAGTTCTTC.

V usage is TRBV6-2 or TRBV6-3 and J usage is TRBJ1-2, with D tentatively TRBD1 (6 bases). Germline V gene data show CDR1 as MNHEY and CDR2 as SVGEGT. The CDR3 has 15 residues. The V gene lost 5 bases and the J gene lost 4 bases, with 17 bases spanning the gap. The CDR3 is CASSRAPSGAYGYTF. The CDR3, as DNA: TGTGCCAGCAGTCGCGCCCCATCAGGGGCCTATGGCTACACCTTC.

The chain employs TRBV9 and TRBJ2-7, with TRBD1 matching over 8 bases. V shed 5 bases and J 5 bases; nucleotides not matched to a gene: 6. CDR1 and CDR2 from the germline V gene are SGDLS and YYNGEE. There are 13 residues in the CDR3. CDR3 sequence reads: CASSRTGSHEQYF. Here the CDR3 DNA reads TGTGCCAGCAGTCGGACAGGGTCCCACGAGCAGTACTTC.

The J gene is TRBJ2-7, the V gene TRBV6-6; weak D call: TRBD1 (6 bases). The CDR3 loop spans 14 amino acids. V was trimmed by 2 bases and J by 6 bases, leaving 14 bases between them. The germline gives CDR1 MNHNY, CDR2 SVGAGI (reference sequence). The CDR3 sequence is CASSYPSGESEQYF. CDR3 bases: TGTGCCAGCAGTTACCCTTCAGGGGAGTCCGAGCAGTACTTC.

V is TRBV19 and J is TRBJ2-1; weak D call: TRBD2 (5 bases). Trimming took 3 bases from V and 3 from J, leaving 12 bases between them. The CDR3 totals 15 residues. From germline, CDR1 is LNHDA and CDR2 SQIVND (reference sequence). This CDR3 is CASSISGGGYNEQFF. The CDR3 DNA reads as TGTGCCAGTAGTATCTCTGGCGGAGGCTACAATGAGCAGTTCTTC.

V usage is TRBV30 and J usage is TRBJ2-1; 7 nucleotides agree with TRBD2. The CDR3 has 16 amino acids. The V and J ends lost 3 bases and 5 bases, in that order; junction bases with no gene match: 13. From germline, CDR1 is GTSNPN and CDR2 SVGIG (reference sequence). The CDR3, as DNA: TGTGCCTGGAGGTCGGGGGGAGTAGGGAGAAACAATGAGCAGTTCTTC. Protein sequence: CAWRSGGVGRNNEQFF.

The chain joins TRBV10-3 to TRBJ2-5, with 13 bases that match TRBD2. CDR3 size: 15 residues. The germline gives CDR1 ENHRY, CDR2 SYGVKD. Losses at the gene ends were 4 bases for V and 5 bases for J; bases not matched to a gene: 4. The CDR3 here is CAISVGTSGTETQYF. The CDR3 DNA is TGTGCCATCAGTGTCGGGACTAGCGGGACTGAGACCCAGTACTTC.

CDR3 coding DNA: TGTGCCAGCAGCCCCCCGACAGTTGAAGCTTTCTTT. Translation gives CASSPPTVEAFF. This chain connects TRBV9 to TRBJ1-1; D is perhaps TRBD1 (5 bases). The CDR3 covers 12 residues. In germline, CDR1 is SGDLS, CDR2 YYNGEE. Trimming took off 4 bases at V and 7 bases at J, with 11 bases between the two ends. Looking up the rest from reference TRBV9 and TRBJ1-1 gives the full variable domain: DSGVTQTPKHLITATGQRVTLRCSPRSGDLSVYWYQQSLDQGLQFLIQYYNGEERAKGNILERFSAQQFPDLHSELNLSSLELGDSALYFCASSPPTVEAFFGQGTRLTVV.

In DNA, the CDR3 is TGTGCCAGCAGCCCCGGGACAGGGTCTGGGAACACTGAAGCTTTCTTT. Its translation: CASSPGTGSGNTEAFF. The chain is built from TRBV5-4 and TRBJ1-1, with TRBD1 matching over 9 bases. V shed 4 bases, J shed 1 base, and the junction held 8 bases outside the gene matches. Germline assignment: CDR1 SGHNT and CDR2 YYREEE (reference sequence). The CDR3 has 16 residues.

The chain employs TRBV30 and TRBJ2-7, with 12 positions matching TRBD1. CDR1 GTSNPN and CDR2 SVGIG come from the germline V gene (reference sequence). With V trimmed by 2 bases and J by 4 bases, 3 bases remained unmatched. The CDR3 spans 14 residues. This CDR3 reads CAWSRGQGAYEQYF. CDR3 bases: TGTGCCTGGAGTCGGGGACAGGGGGCTTACGAGCAGTACTTC.

The chain is built from TRBV24-1 and TRBJ1-1, with a weak D call TRBD1 (6 bases). This CDR3 has 13 residues. Trimming pared 8 bases from V and 6 bases from J, leaving 15 bases between. The germline V gene encodes CDR1 KGHDR and CDR2 SFDVKD. The CDR3 region is CATNRDTGSEAFF. The CDR3 DNA sequence: TGTGCCACCAACCGGGACACGGGCTCTGAAGCTTTCTTT.

The chain combines TRBV19 with TRBJ2-2; the match to TRBD2 covers 14 bases. Trimming took 10 bases from V and 8 from J; bases not matched to a gene: 12. Per the germline V gene, CDR1 is LNHDA and CDR2 is SQIVND (reference sequence). This CDR3 contains 16 residues. The DNA of the CDR3 is TGTGCCACCTCCCCGGCGGGACTAGCGGGAGTAGGGGAGCTGTTTTTT. Protein product: CATSPAGLAGVGELFF.

The chain carries TRBV6-5 and TRBJ1-1; D ambiguous. Germline lookup yields CDR1 MNHEY and CDR2 SVGAGI. The germline V and J ends were trimmed by 8 bases and 6 bases, with 13 bases remaining between them. The CDR3 is made up of 12 amino acids. The CDR3: CASGRTVSEAFF. The CDR3 region has the DNA TGTGCCAGCGGACGGACTGTCTCTGAAGCTTTCTTT.

V and J are TRBV5-1 and TRBJ2-7; 13 bases match TRBD2. The CDR3 spans 18 residues. With V trimmed by 4 bases and J by 1 base, 11 bases remained unmatched. CDR1 and CDR2 from the germline V gene are SGHRS and YFSETQ. CDR3 in amino acids: CASSIGLAGAGLSYEQYF. The CDR3 DNA follows: TGCGCCAGCAGCATAGGACTAGCGGGAGCCGGGCTTTCCTACGAGCAGTACTTC.

The table lists this clone with a count of one. V is TRBV30 and J is TRBJ2-1; 11 bases fit TRBD1. The CDR3 spans 14 residues. Unmatched junction bases numbered 8, after V lost 6 bases and J lost 7 bases. Germline V CDR1 and CDR2: GTSNPN, SVGIG (reference sequence). The CDR3 loop reads CACPGQGAQNEQFF. The CDR3 nucleotides read TGTGCCTGCCCCGGACAGGGGGCGCAAAATGAGCAGTTCTTC.